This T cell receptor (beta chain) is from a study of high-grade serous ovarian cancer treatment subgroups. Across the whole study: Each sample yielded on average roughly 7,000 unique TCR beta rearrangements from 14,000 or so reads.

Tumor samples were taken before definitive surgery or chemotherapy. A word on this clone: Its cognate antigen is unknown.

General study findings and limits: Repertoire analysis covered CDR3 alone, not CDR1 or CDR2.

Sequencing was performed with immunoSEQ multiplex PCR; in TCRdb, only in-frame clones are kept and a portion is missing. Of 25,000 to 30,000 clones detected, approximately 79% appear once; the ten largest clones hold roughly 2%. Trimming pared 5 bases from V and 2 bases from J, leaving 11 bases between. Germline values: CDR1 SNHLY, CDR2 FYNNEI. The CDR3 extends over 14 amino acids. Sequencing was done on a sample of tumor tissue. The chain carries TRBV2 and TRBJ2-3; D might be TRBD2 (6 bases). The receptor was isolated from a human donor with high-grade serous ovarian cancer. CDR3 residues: CASSMEGLTDTQYF. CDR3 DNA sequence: TGTGCCAGCAGTATGGAGGGCCTCACAGATACGCAGTATTTT.